This T cell receptor (beta chain) originates from a study of tumor-infiltrating lymphocytes in primary liver carcinoma. The researchers produced TCR beta cDNA from 500 ng total RNA with a constant-region primer. Three nested multiplex PCR rounds, a slightly modified ARM-PCR method, built the TCR beta libraries. TRBV1-TRBV30 forward primers paired with a C-beta reverse primer were used in the first two PCR rounds, which ran approximately 11 cycles each. MiXCR was run by TCRdb on the multiplex PCR reads, yielding one entry per CDR3 protein. The table lists 95,000 to 150,000 distinct CDR3 sequences, 50% to 70% of them singletons. This clonotype came up a few times. The length of the CDR3 is 15 residues. The V segment lost 0 bases and the J segment 6 bases; nucleotides outside the gene matches: 0. Germline CDR1 and CDR2: ENHRY and SYGVKD. From unsorted bulk tissue weighing roughly 17-32 mg, DNA and RNA were co-extracted.

This sequence joins TRBV10-3 and TRBJ2-7; 15 bases align to TRBD2. Specimen: liver tumor tissue from sampling region 1. Subset denoted: tumor region T1, superior pole. This TCR derives from a woman aged 60-70 years with primary liver carcinoma and hepatitis B virus infection. This chain's CDR3 is CAISESGLAGGEQYF. The CDR3 coding sequence is TGTGCCATCAGTGAGTCGGGACTAGCGGGAGGCGAGCAGTACTTC.